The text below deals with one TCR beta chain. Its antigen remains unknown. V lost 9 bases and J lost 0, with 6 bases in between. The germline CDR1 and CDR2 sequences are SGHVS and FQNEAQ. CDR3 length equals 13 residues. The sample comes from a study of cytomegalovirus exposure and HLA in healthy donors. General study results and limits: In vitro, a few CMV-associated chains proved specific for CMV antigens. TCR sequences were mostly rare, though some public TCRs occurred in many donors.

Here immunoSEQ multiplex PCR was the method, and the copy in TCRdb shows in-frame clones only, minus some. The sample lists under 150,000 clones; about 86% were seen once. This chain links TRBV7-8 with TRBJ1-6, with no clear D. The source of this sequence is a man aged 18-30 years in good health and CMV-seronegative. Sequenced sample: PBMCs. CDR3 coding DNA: TGTGCCAGTAAGAGCTCCTATAATTCACCCCTCCACTTT. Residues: CASKSSYNSPLHF.